Detailed here is one T cell receptor (beta chain). V was shortened by 1 base and J by 5 bases, with 8 bases between the two germline ends. There are 13 residues in the CDR3. CDR1 and CDR2 from the germline V gene are SGHTA and FQGTGA. These data belong to a study of cytomegalovirus exposure and HLA in healthy donors. Study as a whole: Approximately 80 million unique TCRs, all from HLA-typed donors, were included in an early release of the data.

The PCR ran on 60 Vbeta and 13 Jbeta primers. Some clones are missing from TCRdb's copy, which holds only in-frame ones; the method was immunoSEQ multiplex PCR. The sample holds 190,000 or so clones, roughly four fifths seen once. The chain combines TRBV7-3 with TRBJ2-5; a weak D match, TRBD1 (6 bases). The sequence came from a man between 45 and 60 years old in good health and CMV-seronegative. Source material: PBMCs. The CDR3 is CASSLNRAETQYF. CDR3 DNA: TGTGCCAGCAGCTTAAACAGGGCTGAGACCCAGTACTTC.